A single sample is the source of the 21 T cell receptor beta chains below, sequenced in a study of blood T cells in healthy people across ages. Sample-barcoded 5' priming and a J-beta primer mix drove a second PCR of 7 to 11 cycles. Each CDR3 protein gets one entry after TCRdb re-called the 5' RACE reads with MiXCR. The sample lists about 1,000,000 distinct CDR3 sequences, under 45% occurring once. The specimen was blood. These receptors all come from a woman aged 55-75 years in good health.

The chain recombines TRBV5-6 with TRBJ2-5; the D gene could be TRBD1 or TRBD2 (5 bases each). The end of the DNA is better explained by TRBJ2-7, so the J call may be wrong. This CDR3 contains 14 residues. CDR1 is SGHDT, CDR2 YYEEEE, per germline. CDR3 protein: CASSLAGSVDEQYF. CDR3 bases: TGTGCCAGCAGCTTGGCAGGGAGTGTCGACGAGCAGTACTTC.

Only a few counts were recorded for this clonotype. This sequence joins TRBV27 and TRBJ2-7; a weak D match, TRBD1 (5 bases). Trimming left V 6 bases short and J 6 bases short, with 12 bases between. CDR3 length: 12 amino acids. Germline V gene sequence: CDR1 MNHEY, CDR2 SMNVEV (reference sequence). CDR3 in amino acids: CASRGQLTEQYF. As DNA, the CDR3 is TGTGCCAGCAGGGGGCAATTAACCGAGCAGTACTTC.

This clonotype has more than one count but fewer than ten. The rearrangement uses TRBV24-1 and TRBJ1-1, with D perhaps matching TRBD1 (5 bases). Trimming pared 6 bases from V and 4 bases from J, leaving 11 bases between. Germline V gene lookup returns CDR1 KGHDR and CDR2 SFDVKD. The CDR3 length is 13 residues. Here the CDR3 DNA reads TGTGCCACCAGTCTGGCAGGGACCACTGAAGCTTTCTTT. This translates into CATSLAGTTEAFF.

The chain joins TRBV6-5 to TRBJ2-7; either TRBD1 or TRBD2 may fit D (8 bases each). Trimming removed 5 bases from V and 1 base from J, with 18 bases in between. The CDR3 extends over 16 amino acids. Germline CDR1 MNHEY, CDR2 SVGAGI. The CDR3 nucleotides are TGTGCCAGCAGTCCCGGGGGGGGACAGGCATCCTACGAGCAGTACTTC. Protein product: CASSPGGGQASYEQYF.

This clonotype was seen more than once but under ten times. A much bigger clone sits one base away, suggesting this may be a read error. The chain uses TRBV6-4 and TRBJ2-1, with 9 bases matching TRBD2. TRBJ2-7 matches the DNA end more closely, so the J call is doubtful. Germline CDR1 is MRHNA and CDR2 is SNTAGT. This CDR3 is built from 15 residues. CDR3 protein: CASSMGAGGYNEQYF. CDR3 in DNA: TGTGCCAGCAGCATGGGAGCGGGAGGCTACAATGAGCAGTACTTC.

The chain employs TRBV4-2 and TRBJ2-1, with D hard to call. Trimming stripped 5 bases from V and 4 bases from J, with 9 bases between. The CDR3 runs 13 residues. CDR1 and CDR2 from the germline V gene are LGHNA and YNFKEQ. This CDR3 reads CASSTNSYNEQFF. The CDR3 region has the DNA TGTGCCAGCAGCACGAACAGTTACAATGAGCAGTTCTTC.

The chain combines TRBV7-2 with TRBJ2-7; no reliable D call. The V gene lost 5 bases and the J gene lost 3 bases, with 17 bases spanning the gap. Looked up from germline, CDR1 is SGHTA and CDR2 is FQGNSA. CDR3 length equals 15 residues. For the CDR3, the DNA is TGTGCCAGCAGCCTAAACCCGAGACTGATCTACGAGCAGTACTTC. Protein product: CASSLNPRLIYEQYF.

This chain links TRBV10-3 with TRBJ2-3; 9 positions agree with TRBD2. From germline, CDR1 is ENHRY and CDR2 SYGVKD. This CDR3 is built from 14 residues. J gave up 4 bases and V 3 bases, and 2 bases lay outside the gene matches. In DNA, the CDR3 is TGTGCCATCAGTGATGCGGGAGGGGCAGATACGCAGTATTTT. It specifies CAISDAGGADTQYF.

The genes are TRBV20-1 and TRBJ2-7; 8 nucleotides align to TRBD2. J was trimmed by 1 base and V by 3 bases; bases with no gene match: 8. This CDR3 is 15 amino acids long. Germline CDR1 is DFQATT and CDR2 is SNEGSKA (reference sequence). The CDR3 DNA reads TGCAGTGCTAGTCTTTTAGCGGGGCGGTCCTACGAGCAGTACTTC. Amino acid sequence: CSASLLAGRSYEQYF.

This clonotype was seen a handful of times. The rearrangement joins TRBV7-9 to TRBJ2-1; possible D gene TRBD1, 5 bases. V was shortened by 1 base and J by 5 bases, with 9 bases between the two germline ends. Germline lookup yields CDR1 SEHNR and CDR2 FQNEAQ (reference sequence). CDR3 size: 14 residues. The chain's CDR3 is CASSLGTRDNEQFF. In DNA form, the CDR3 reads TGTGCCAGCAGCTTAGGGACAAGGGACAATGAGCAGTTCTTC.

The CDR3 DNA sequence: TGTGCCATCAGTAAGGACAGTCCCGGGGAGACCCAGTACTTC. Protein: CAISKDSPGETQYF. The chain employs TRBV10-3 and TRBJ2-5; possibly TRBD1 for D (6 bases). This CDR3 has 14 amino acids. Trimming pared 5 bases from V and 5 bases from J, leaving 15 bases between. Germline V gene sequence: CDR1 ENHRY, CDR2 SYGVKD.

This clonotype was detected only a few times. V is TRBV20-1 and J is TRBJ2-5, with 7 positions matching TRBD1. The CDR3 consists of 14 residues. Losses at the gene ends were 1 base for V and 11 bases for J; bases not matched to a gene: 13. Germline V CDR1 and CDR2: DFQATT, SNEGSKA (reference sequence). CDR3 DNA sequence: TGCAGTGCTAGAGGGTCAGGGGGTTTATTCCAGCAGTACTTC. Its translation: CSARGSGGLFQQYF.

A few counts support this clonotype. The J gene is TRBJ1-2, the V gene TRBV7-9; TRBD1 matches at 10 bases. Trimming removed 5 bases from V and 2 bases from J; junction bases left unmatched: 5. Per germline, CDR1 SEHNR and CDR2 FQNEAQ (reference sequence). The CDR3 consists of 15 residues. CDR3 in DNA: TGTGCCAGCAGCCGTCCGGGACAGGGGAACTATGGCTACACCTTC. It codes for CASSRPGQGNYGYTF.

The V and J genes are TRBV20-1 and TRBJ2-7; 9 bases align to TRBD1. After removal of 4 bases from V and 8 bases from J, the junction contained 6 bases not matched to a gene. The CDR3 extends over 12 amino acids. CDR1 is DFQATT and CDR2 is SNEGSKA in the germline V gene (reference sequence). CDR3: CSAKPGTGQQYF. The CDR3 region has the DNA TGCAGTGCTAAACCCGGGACAGGGCAGCAGTACTTC.

The chain employs TRBV20-1 and TRBJ1-5, with 7 bases that match TRBD1. The CDR3 loop spans 14 amino acids. Germline lookup yields CDR1 DFQATT and CDR2 SNEGSKA (reference sequence). With V trimmed by 3 bases and J by 1 base, 3 bases remained unmatched. The CDR3 loop is CSASRQGSNQPQHF. CDR3 coding DNA: TGCAGTGCTAGTCGACAGGGAAGCAATCAGCCCCAGCATTTT.

Points on this clonotype: A much larger clone sits a single nucleotide away, making a read error possible. CDR3 loop: CSVLRGGREQFF. The CDR3 region has the DNA TGCAGCGTCCTAAGAGGGGGGCGCGAGCAGTTCTTC. The chain has TRBV29-1 and TRBJ2-1; D might be TRBD1 or TRBD2, each matching 6 bases. Trimming pared 6 bases from V and 10 bases from J, leaving 16 bases between. This CDR3 has 12 residues. The germline CDR1 and CDR2 sequences are SQVTM and ANQGSEA.

The chain links TRBV20-1 to TRBJ2-7, with 7 positions matching TRBD1. The CDR3 has 16 amino acids. Trimming at V came to 6 bases and at J to 4 bases, leaving 18 bases not matched to a gene. Germline-derived CDR1 and CDR2 are DFQATT and SNEGSKA (reference sequence). The DNA for the CDR3 is TGCAGTGCCAGGATACCACAGGGGCGGTTTCCATACGAGCAGTACTTC. Its translation is CSARIPQGRFPYEQYF.

Relative to its sample, this clonotype is medium-sized. The J gene is TRBJ1-1, the V gene TRBV29-1; D unclear. Germline assignment: CDR1 SQVTM and CDR2 ANQGSEA. Trimming stripped 4 bases from V and 3 bases from J, with 12 bases between. The CDR3 has 13 residues. Here the CDR3 DNA reads TGCAGCGTTGCAACCAATTCGGACACTGAAGCTTTCTTT. Its protein is CSVATNSDTEAFF.

This clonotype was recorded many times. This sequence joins TRBV12-3 or TRBV12-4 and TRBJ1-1; 10 bases match TRBD1. The trim removed 7 bases at V and 8 bases at J, leaving 7 bases unmatched. The CDR3 has 13 residues. CDR3 in amino acids: CASTRQGAGEAFF. The CDR3, as DNA: TGTGCCAGCACCCGACAGGGGGCGGGGGAAGCTTTCTTT.

The table lists this clonotype with a few counts. The chain links TRBV29-1 to TRBJ2-3; possibly TRBD2 for D (6 bases). Germline CDR1 is SQVTM and CDR2 is ANQGSEA. Deletions cut 4 bases from V and 3 bases from J, with 17 bases between. The CDR3 loop spans 15 amino acids. This CDR3 reads CSVVHNPSATDTQYF. CDR3 DNA sequence: TGCAGCGTTGTACATAATCCTAGCGCGACAGATACGCAGTATTTT.

The table lists this clonotype with a few counts. This chain links TRBV27 with TRBJ1-2; D unresolved. CDR1 and CDR2 from the germline V gene are MNHEY and SMNVEV (reference sequence). The CDR3 is made up of 15 amino acids. Trimming shortened V by 2 bases and J by 0 bases, and 10 bases separated the two germline ends. The CDR3 coding sequence is TGTGCCAGCAGTTTAGTTGGGCAGTCTAACTATGGCTACACCTTC. Encoded protein: CASSLVGQSNYGYTF.